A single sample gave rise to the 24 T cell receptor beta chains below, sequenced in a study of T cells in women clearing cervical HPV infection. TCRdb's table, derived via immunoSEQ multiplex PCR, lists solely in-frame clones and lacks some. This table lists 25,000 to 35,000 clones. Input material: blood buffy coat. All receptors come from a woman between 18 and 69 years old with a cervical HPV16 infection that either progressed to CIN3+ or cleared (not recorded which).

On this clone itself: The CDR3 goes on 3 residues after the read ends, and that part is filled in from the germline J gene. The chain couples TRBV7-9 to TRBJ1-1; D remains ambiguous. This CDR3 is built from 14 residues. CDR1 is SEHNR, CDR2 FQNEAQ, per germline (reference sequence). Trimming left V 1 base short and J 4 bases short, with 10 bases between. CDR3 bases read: TGTGCCAGCAGCTTAGGTAAGGGTACCACTGAA. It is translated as CASSLGKGTTE. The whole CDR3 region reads CASSLGKGTTEAFF.

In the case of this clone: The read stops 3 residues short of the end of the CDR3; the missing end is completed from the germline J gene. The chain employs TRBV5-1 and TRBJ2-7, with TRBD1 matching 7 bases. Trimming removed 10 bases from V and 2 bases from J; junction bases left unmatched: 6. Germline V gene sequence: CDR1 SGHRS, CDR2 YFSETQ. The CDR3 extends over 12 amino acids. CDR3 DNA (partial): TGCGCCCGAACAGGGGTCACCTACGAG. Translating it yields CARTGVTYE. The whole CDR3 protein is CARTGVTYEQYF.

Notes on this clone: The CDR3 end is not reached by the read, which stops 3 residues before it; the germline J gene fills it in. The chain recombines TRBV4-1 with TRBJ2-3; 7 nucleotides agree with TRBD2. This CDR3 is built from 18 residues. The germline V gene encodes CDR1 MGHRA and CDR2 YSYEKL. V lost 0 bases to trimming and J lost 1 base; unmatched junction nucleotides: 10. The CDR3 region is CASSQDRLTSSGTDTQYF. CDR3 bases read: TGCGCCAGCAGCCAAGATCGGCTGACTAGCTCTGGCACAGATACG.

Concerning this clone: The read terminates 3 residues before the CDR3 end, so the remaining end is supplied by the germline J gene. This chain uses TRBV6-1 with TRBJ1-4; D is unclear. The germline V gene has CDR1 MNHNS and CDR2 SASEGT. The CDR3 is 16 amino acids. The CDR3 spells CASSDYRGSYNSPLFF. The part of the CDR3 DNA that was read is TGTGCCAGCAGTGATTACCGGGGTTCCTATAATTCACCA.

The CDR3 DNA, read in part, is TGTGCCAGCAGCTTGGCTGGCAACTCCTACGAG. Residues: CASSLAGNSYE. The whole CDR3 sequence is CASSLAGNSYEQYF. The chain employs TRBV5-5 and TRBJ2-7; D is unresolved. Read data end 3 residues before the CDR3 end; the end is taken from the germline J gene. Germline-derived CDR1 and CDR2 are SGHKS and YYEKEE (reference sequence). CDR3 size: 14 residues. V lost 0 bases, J lost 0 bases, and 7 bases lay in between.

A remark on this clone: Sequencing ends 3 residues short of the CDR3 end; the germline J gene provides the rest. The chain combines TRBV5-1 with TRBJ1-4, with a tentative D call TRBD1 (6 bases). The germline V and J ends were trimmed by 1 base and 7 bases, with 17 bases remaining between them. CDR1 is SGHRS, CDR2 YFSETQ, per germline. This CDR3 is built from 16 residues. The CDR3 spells CASSLSGQTWGEKLFF. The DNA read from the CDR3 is TGCGCCAGCAGCTTGTCTGGACAGACTTGGGGTGAAAAA.

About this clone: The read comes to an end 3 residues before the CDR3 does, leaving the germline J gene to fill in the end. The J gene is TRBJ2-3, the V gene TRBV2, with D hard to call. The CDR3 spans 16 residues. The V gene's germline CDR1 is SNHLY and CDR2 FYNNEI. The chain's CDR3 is CASSDSGRQTNQPQYF. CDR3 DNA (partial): TGTGCCAGCAGTGACTCCGGCCGTCAAACTAATCAGCCG.

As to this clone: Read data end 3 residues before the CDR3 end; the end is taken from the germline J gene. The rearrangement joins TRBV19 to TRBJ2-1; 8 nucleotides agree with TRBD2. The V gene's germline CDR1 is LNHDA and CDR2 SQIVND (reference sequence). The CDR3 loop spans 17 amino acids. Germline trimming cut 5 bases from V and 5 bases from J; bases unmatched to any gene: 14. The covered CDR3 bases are TGTGCCAGTAGTTCCCTCGGGGGGGCCCCTAGGAACAATGAG. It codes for CASSSLGGAPRNNE. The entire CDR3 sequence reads CASSSLGGAPRNNEQFF.

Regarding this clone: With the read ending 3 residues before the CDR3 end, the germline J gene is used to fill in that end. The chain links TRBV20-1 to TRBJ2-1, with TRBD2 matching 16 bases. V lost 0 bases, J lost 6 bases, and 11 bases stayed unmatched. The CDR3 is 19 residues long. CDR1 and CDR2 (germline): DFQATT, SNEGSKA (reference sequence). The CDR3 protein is CSARDGGLAGGGLVNEQFF. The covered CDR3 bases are TGCAGTGCTAGAGATGGGGGACTAGCGGGAGGGGGGCTGGTCAATGAG.

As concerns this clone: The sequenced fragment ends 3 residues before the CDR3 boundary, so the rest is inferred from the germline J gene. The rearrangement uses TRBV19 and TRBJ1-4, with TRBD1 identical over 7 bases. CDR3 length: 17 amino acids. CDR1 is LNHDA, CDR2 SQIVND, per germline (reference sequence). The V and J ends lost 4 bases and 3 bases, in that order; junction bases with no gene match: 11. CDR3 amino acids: CASSNLRQGLANEKLFF. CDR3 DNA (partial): TGTGCCAGTAGTAACCTTCGACAGGGCTTGGCTAATGAAAAA.

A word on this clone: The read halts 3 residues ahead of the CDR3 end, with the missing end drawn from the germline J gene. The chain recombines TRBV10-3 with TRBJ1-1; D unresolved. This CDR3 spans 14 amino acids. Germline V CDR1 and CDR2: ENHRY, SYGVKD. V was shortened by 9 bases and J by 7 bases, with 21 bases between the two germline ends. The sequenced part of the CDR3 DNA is TGTGCCATTAGTACCGGGTCCAACGACTTTGAA. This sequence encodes CAISTGSNDFE. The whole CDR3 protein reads CAISTGSNDFEAFF.

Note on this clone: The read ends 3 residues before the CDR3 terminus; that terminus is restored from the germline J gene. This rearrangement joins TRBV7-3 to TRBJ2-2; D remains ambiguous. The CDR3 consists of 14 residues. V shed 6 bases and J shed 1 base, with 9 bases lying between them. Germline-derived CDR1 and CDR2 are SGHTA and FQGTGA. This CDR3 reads CASRMTQNTGELFF. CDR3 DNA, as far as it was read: TGTGCCAGCAGAATGACTCAGAACACCGGGGAG.

The sequenced part of the CDR3 DNA is TGTGCCAGCAGCTCAACGACATACACAGATACG. It translates to CASSSTTYTDT. The entire CDR3 protein reads CASSSTTYTDTQYF. The chain couples TRBV11-3 to TRBJ2-3, with unresolved D. The CDR3 end falls 3 residues outside the read, so it is completed with the germline J gene. The V gene's germline CDR1 is SGHNT and CDR2 YENEEA. The CDR3 totals 14 residues. With 4 bases removed from V and 2 bases from J, the gap between germline ends came to 10 bases.

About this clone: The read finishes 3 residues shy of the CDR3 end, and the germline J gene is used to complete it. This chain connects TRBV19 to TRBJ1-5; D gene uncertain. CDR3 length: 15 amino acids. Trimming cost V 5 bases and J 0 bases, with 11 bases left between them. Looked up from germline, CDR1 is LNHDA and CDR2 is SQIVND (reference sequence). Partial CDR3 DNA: TGTGCCAGTAGTGAGGAGGGCTATAGCAATCAGCCC. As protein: CASSEEGYSNQP. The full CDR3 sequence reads CASSEEGYSNQPQHF.

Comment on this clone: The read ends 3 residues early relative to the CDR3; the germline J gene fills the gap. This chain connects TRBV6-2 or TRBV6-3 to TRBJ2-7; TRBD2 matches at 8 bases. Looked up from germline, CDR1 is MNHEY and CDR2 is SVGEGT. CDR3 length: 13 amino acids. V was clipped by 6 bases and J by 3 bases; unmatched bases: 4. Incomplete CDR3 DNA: TGTGCCAGCAGCTCAACTAGCGGCTACGAG. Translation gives CASSSTSGYE. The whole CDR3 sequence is CASSSTSGYEQYF.

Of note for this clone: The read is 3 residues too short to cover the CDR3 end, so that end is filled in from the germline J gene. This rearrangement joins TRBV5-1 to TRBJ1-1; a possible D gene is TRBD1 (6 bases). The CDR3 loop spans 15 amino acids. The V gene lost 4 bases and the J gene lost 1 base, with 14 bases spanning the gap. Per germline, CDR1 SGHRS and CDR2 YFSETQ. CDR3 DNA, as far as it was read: TGCGCCAGCAGCACTCAGGGGCAGCCGAACACTGAA. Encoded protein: CASSTQGQPNTE. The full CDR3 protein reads CASSTQGQPNTEAFF.

CDR3 bases read: TGTGCCAGCAGTGAAGTTCGGGTAGTCACTGAA. Translating gives CASSEVRVVTE. The complete CDR3 sequence is CASSEVRVVTEAFF. The V gene is TRBV6-1, the J gene TRBJ1-1; D unresolved. The read comes to an end 3 residues before the CDR3 does, leaving the germline J gene to fill in the end. The CDR3 spans 14 residues. V lost 1 base and J lost 4, with 10 bases in between. Germline V lookup: CDR1 MNHNS, CDR2 SASEGT.

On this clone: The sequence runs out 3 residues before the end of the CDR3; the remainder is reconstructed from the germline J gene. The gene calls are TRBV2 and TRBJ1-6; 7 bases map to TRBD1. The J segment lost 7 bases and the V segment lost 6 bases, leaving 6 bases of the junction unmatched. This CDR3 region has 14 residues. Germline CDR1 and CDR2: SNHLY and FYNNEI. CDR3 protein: CASSQEDRNSPLHF. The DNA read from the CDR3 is TGTGCCAGCAGCCAGGAGGACAGGAATTCACCC.

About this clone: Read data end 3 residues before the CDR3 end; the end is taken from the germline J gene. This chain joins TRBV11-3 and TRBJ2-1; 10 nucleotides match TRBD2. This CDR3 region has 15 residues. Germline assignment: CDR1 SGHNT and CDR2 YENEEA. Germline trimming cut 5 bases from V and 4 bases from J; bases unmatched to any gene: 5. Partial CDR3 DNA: TGTGCCAGCAGCGCTGAGCGGGAGGGGTACAATGAG. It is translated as CASSAEREGYNE. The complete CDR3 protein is CASSAEREGYNEQFF.

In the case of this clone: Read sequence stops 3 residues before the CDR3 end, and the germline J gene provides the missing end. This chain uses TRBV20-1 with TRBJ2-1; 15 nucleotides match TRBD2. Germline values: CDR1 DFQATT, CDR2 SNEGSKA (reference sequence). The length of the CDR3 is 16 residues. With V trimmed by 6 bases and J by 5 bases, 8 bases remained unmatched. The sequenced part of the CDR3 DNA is TGCAGTGCCTACGGGGGACTAGCGGGAGGCCACAATGAG. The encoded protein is CSAYGGLAGGHNE. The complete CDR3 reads CSAYGGLAGGHNEQFF.

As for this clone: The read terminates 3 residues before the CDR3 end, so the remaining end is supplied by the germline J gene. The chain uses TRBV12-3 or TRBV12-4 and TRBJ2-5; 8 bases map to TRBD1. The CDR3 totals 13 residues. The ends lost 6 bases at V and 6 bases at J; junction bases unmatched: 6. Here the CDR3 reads CASSGQGSKTQYF. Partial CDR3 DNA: TGTGCCAGCAGCGGACAGGGTTCAAAGACC.

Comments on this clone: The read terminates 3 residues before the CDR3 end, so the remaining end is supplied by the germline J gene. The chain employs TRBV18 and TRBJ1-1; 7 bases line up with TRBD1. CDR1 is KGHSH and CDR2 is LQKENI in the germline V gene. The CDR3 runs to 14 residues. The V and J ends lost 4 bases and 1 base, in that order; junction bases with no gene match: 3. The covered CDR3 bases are TGTGCCAGCTCACGAGGGACAGAGAACACTGAA. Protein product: CASSRGTENTE. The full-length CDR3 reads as CASSRGTENTEAFF.

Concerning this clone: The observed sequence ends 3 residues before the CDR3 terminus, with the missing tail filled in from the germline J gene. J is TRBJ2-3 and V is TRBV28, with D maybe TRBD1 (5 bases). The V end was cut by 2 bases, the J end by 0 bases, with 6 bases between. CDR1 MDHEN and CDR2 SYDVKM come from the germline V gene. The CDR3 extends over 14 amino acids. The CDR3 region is CASSLTGSTDTQYF. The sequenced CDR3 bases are TGTGCCAGCAGTTTAACAGGTAGCACAGATACG.

The CDR3 sequence is CASSVEGRQEVETQYF. CDR3 DNA (partial): TGTGCCAGCAGCGTAGAGGGCAGACAAGAAGTCGAGACC. The V and J genes are TRBV9 and TRBJ2-5; D ambiguous. The CDR3 is cut off 3 residues early in the read; its end comes from the germline J gene. This CDR3 comprises 16 residues. Germline CDR1 reads SGDLS; CDR2 reads YYNGEE. The germline V and J ends were trimmed by 0 bases and 5 bases, with 17 bases remaining between them.